This record concerns one T cell receptor (beta chain) sequence. These data belong to a study of T cells expressing NK-cell markers. TCRdb re-called the 5' RACE reads, yielding one record per CDR3 amino acid sequence without DNA. Its listing shows about 440,000 distinct CDR3 sequences. This CDR3 has 15 residues. CDR1 and CDR2 (germline): SGHVS, FQNEAQ. This rearrangement joins TRBV7-8 to TRBJ1-2. The clonotype was recovered from a woman between 18 and 70 years old in good health. Sequenced material: blood T cells: a sorted CD56 or NKG2C T cell subset, CD4+ or CD8+ T cells, or bulk PBMC T cells (not recorded which). The CDR3 is CASSPAGGPSGGYTF. Variable domain in full (rest from reference TRBV7-8 and TRBJ1-2): GAGVSQSPRYKVAKRGQDVALRCDPISGHVSLFWYQQALGQGPEFLTYFQNEAQLDKSGLPSDRFFAERPEGSVSTLKIQRTQQEDSAVYLCASSPAGGPSGGYTFGSGTRLTVV.